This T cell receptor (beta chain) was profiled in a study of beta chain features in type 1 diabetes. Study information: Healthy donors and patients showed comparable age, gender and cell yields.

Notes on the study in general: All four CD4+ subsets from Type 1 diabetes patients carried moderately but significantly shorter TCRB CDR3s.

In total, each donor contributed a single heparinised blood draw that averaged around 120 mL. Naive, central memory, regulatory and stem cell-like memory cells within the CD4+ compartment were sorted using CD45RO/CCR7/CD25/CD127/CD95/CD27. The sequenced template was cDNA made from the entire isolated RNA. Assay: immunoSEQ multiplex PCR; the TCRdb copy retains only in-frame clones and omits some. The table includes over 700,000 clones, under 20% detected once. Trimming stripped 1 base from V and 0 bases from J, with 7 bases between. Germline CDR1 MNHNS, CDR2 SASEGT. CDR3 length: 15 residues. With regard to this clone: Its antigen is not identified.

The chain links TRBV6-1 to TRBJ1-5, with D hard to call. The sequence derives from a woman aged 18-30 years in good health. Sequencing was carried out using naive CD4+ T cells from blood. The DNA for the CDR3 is TGTGCCAGCAGTGAAGGGAGTTATAGCAATCAGCCCCAGCATTTT. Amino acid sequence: CASSEGSYSNQPQHF.